The next 14 T cell receptor beta chains were all read from a single sample in a study of T cell responses to AZD1222 COVID-19 vaccine. Libraries were prepared by immunoSEQ multiplex PCR; TCRdb keeps only in-frame clonotypes and omits some of them. The table has 150,000 to 200,000 clones, 88% seen once. The sample was peripheral blood, taken on day 0 of AZD1222 vaccination. The receptors were gathered from an adult in good health.

The gene calls are TRBV7-9 and TRBJ1-4; D is unclear. Germline V gene lookup returns CDR1 SEHNR and CDR2 FQNEAQ (reference sequence). This CDR3 spans 15 amino acids. V was cut by 5 bases and J by 0 bases, with 10 bases left in between. CDR3 residues: CASSPWESTNEKLFF. Written as DNA, the CDR3 is TGTGCCAGCAGCCCCTGGGAATCAACTAATGAAAAACTGTTTTTT. Looking up the rest from reference TRBV7-9 and TRBJ1-4 gives the full variable domain: DTGVSQNPRHKITKRGQNVTFRCDPISEHNRLYWYRQTLGQGPEFLTYFQNEAQLEKSRLLSDRFSAERPKGSFSTLEIQRTEQGDSAMYLCASSPWESTNEKLFFGSGTQLSVL.

The chain couples TRBV5-1 to TRBJ2-2; TRBD1 aligns across 9 bases. CDR1 SGHRS and CDR2 YFSETQ come from the germline V gene. The junction had 10 bases not matched to a gene; V was cut back by 4 bases and J by 6 bases. The CDR3 loop spans 16 amino acids. CDR3 DNA: TGCGCCAGCAGCCCCGAAGGGACAGGGCGGGCCGGGGAGCTGTTTTTT. Protein product: CASSPEGTGRAGELFF.

The chain combines TRBV15 with TRBJ1-4, with D possibly TRBD1 on 6 matching bases. The length of the CDR3 is 13 residues. Trimming took 4 bases from V and 8 from J, leaving 11 bases between them. Germline CDR1 and CDR2: LNHNV and YYDKDF (reference sequence). The CDR3 protein is CATSTRGGEKLFF. CDR3 nucleotides: TGTGCCACCAGCACCCGAGGGGGGGAAAAACTGTTTTTT.

The chain carries TRBV14 and TRBJ2-2; D uncertain. This CDR3 region has 15 residues. V was clipped by 5 bases and J by 4 bases, with 14 bases between them. In germline, CDR1 is SGHDN, CDR2 FVKESK. CDR3 sequence: CASSAGRTFTGELFF. The DNA for the CDR3 is TGTGCCAGCAGCGCAGGCAGGACCTTCACCGGGGAGCTGTTTTTT.

This chain connects TRBV5-4 to TRBJ2-1; no clear D. The CDR3 is made up of 13 amino acids. Trimming stripped 3 bases from V and 8 bases from J, with 12 bases between. Germline V CDR1 and CDR2: SGHNT, YYREEE (reference sequence). The CDR3 sequence: CASSSTYSDEQFF. DNA for the CDR3: TGTGCCAGCAGCTCCACGTACTCCGATGAGCAGTTCTTC.

This rearrangement joins TRBV6-2 or TRBV6-3 to TRBJ1-1, with a possible D match to TRBD1 (5 bases). The V and J ends lost 2 bases and 1 base respectively, with 17 bases between them. Germline assignment: CDR1 MNHEY and CDR2 SVGEGT. The CDR3 totals 17 residues. Written as DNA, the CDR3 is TGTGCCAGCAGTTACCCTCTTTTCAGGGCGGCGAACACTGAAGCTTTCTTT. This codes for CASSYPLFRAANTEAFF.

The rearrangement links TRBV28 to TRBJ1-2, with D possibly being TRBD1 (5 bases). Looked up from germline, CDR1 is MDHEN and CDR2 is SYDVKM. The V end lost 5 bases, the J end lost 5 bases, and 12 bases lay between the germline ends. CDR3 length: 13 amino acids. CDR3 protein: CASSPGGGYGYTF. CDR3 in DNA: TGTGCCAGCAGTCCGGGGGGAGGGTATGGCTACACCTTC.

V is TRBV6-5 and J is TRBJ2-7; D remains ambiguous. Germline-derived CDR1 and CDR2 are MNHEY and SVGAGI. Trimming took 6 bases from V and 0 from J, leaving 6 bases between them. This CDR3 has 12 residues. This CDR3 reads CASRVDSYEQYF. The CDR3 DNA follows: TGTGCCAGCAGGGTGGACTCCTACGAGCAGTACTTC.

V is TRBV28 and J is TRBJ1-5; D remains unclear. Germline CDR1 and CDR2: MDHEN and SYDVKM. Between the trimmed V and J ends, which lost 6 bases and 0 bases, there was a span of 9 bases. The CDR3 is 14 amino acids. The CDR3 DNA follows: TGTGCCAGCAGGAAGGGATTTAGCAATCAGCCCCAGCATTTT. Protein sequence: CASRKGFSNQPQHF.

This sequence joins TRBV12-3 or TRBV12-4 and TRBJ1-6; 7 positions agree with TRBD1. The V gene end was trimmed by 5 bases and the J gene end by 8 bases; junction bases not matched to a gene: 3. This CDR3 is 13 amino acids long. CDR3 in amino acids: CASSKGQDSPLHF. The CDR3 coding sequence is TGTGCCAGCAGTAAAGGACAGGATTCACCCCTCCACTTT.

This sequence joins TRBV27 and TRBJ2-2; 7 positions agree with TRBD1. V was clipped by 4 bases and J by 5 bases; unmatched bases: 4. Germline CDR1 reads MNHEY; CDR2 reads SMNVEV (reference sequence). The CDR3 covers 14 residues. The CDR3 loop is CASSYRGYTGELFF. The CDR3, as DNA: TGTGCCAGCAGTTACAGGGGTTATACCGGGGAGCTGTTTTTT.

The chain couples TRBV7-8 to TRBJ1-4; D uncertain. Trimming removed 11 bases from V and 3 bases from J, with 13 bases in between. Germline CDR1 and CDR2: SGHVS and FQNEAQ. This CDR3 region has 13 residues. Written as DNA, the CDR3 is TGTGCCGCCCAACGATCTTCTAATGAAAAACTGTTTTTT. It is translated as CAAQRSSNEKLFF.

This clone turned up a few times. Other DNA sequences in the sample encode the same CDR3. The V call is TRBV28, the J call TRBJ1-1; 8 bases align to TRBD1. V dropped 10 bases and J dropped 6; count of bases not matched to a gene: 4. The germline gives CDR1 MDHEN, CDR2 SYDVKM. This CDR3 comprises 11 residues. CDR3 amino acids: CATRGRPEAFF. In DNA, the CDR3 is TGTGCCACCAGGGGGCGCCCTGAAGCTTTCTTT.

About this clone itself: The same CDR3 is also encoded by other DNA sequences in this sample. J is TRBJ1-6 and V is TRBV14; 7 nucleotides line up with TRBD1. This CDR3 region has 15 residues. The trim removed 4 bases at V and 8 bases at J, leaving 8 bases unmatched. Germline CDR1 is SGHDN and CDR2 is FVKESK. The CDR3 region is CASSLGQANHSPLHF. CDR3 bases: TGTGCCAGCAGCCTAGGACAGGCCAATCATTCACCCCTCCACTTT.